This T cell receptor beta chain was identified during a study of blood T cell repertoires in COVID-19. Germline V gives CDR1 KGHSH, CDR2 LQKENI. The CDR3 consists of 13 residues. V lost 2 bases to trimming and J lost 1 base, with 5 bases between them. Generated by immunoSEQ multiplex PCR, the TCRdb table keeps only in-frame clones and is missing some. Of 100,000 to 150,000 clones detected, approximately 81% appear once; the ten largest clones hold around 5.5%. The gene calls are TRBV18 and TRBJ1-2, with unresolved D. This clonotype was obtained from a man aged 60 to 75 with acute or convalescent COVID-19. Input material: peripheral blood. CDR3 region: CASSPTRNYGYTF. Written as DNA, the CDR3 is TGTGCCAGCTCACCAACACGTAACTATGGCTACACCTTC.